The rows below give T cell receptor beta chains drawn from one sample of a study of blood T cell repertoires in COVID-19. Method: immunoSEQ multiplex PCR; TCRdb's copy keeps in-frame clones and lacks some. The data show 80,000 to 85,000 clones, with 70% to 85% seen just once and around 13% held by the top ten. The sequencing input was peripheral blood. All receptors derive from a human donor in a cohort sampled during active COVID-19. CDR3s include the opening cysteine and the closing phenylalanine or tryptophan.

J gene | V gene | CDR3 protein
TRBJ1-2 | TRBV3-1/TRBV3-2 | CASSQSPGTGGFYTF
TRBJ2-7 | TRBV6-7 | CASSYSSLAGPSYEQYF
TRBJ2-3 | TRBV5-1 | CASSSPGLLTDTQYF
TRBJ2-3 | TRBV5-1 | CASSLGGGFTDTQYF
TRBJ2-1 | TRBV10-3 | CAISEGASSYNEQFF
TRBJ1-5 | TRBV9 | CASSVGEGGLNQPQHF
TRBJ1-1 | TRBV19 | CASSIGTGKHLNTEAFF
TRBJ2-7 | TRBV2 | CASSSRGIYEQYF
TRBJ2-7 | TRBV3-1/TRBV3-2 | CASSHRTPNYEQYF
TRBJ1-3 | TRBV7-9 | CASSFETGTSIYF